The present entry profiles one T cell receptor beta chain with its context. The antigen remains unidentified. The method was immunoSEQ multiplex PCR; TCRdb's version includes in-frame clones alone and lacks a portion of them. Among tens of thousands of clones listed, about 88% were seen once. The data are from a study of T cell responses to AZD1222 COVID-19 vaccine. The germline V gene has CDR1 MGHRA and CDR2 YSYEKL. V lost 1 base to trimming and J lost 6 bases, with 21 bases between them. This CDR3 spans 17 amino acids. Study-level points and caveats: Repertoire sampling occurred only after the peak T cell response. White British people made up most donors, females outnumbered males, and clonal diversity was possibly underestimated.

The gene calls are TRBV4-1 and TRBJ1-1; possibly TRBD1 for D (6 bases). The clonotype was recovered from an adult who received the AZD1222 COVID-19 vaccine. Sample: peripheral blood, taken 28 days after the second AZD1222 dose. The CDR3 here is CASSQAQPGIGGPEAFF. The CDR3 bases are TGCGCCAGCAGCCAAGCACAGCCCGGGATCGGGGGGCCTGAAGCTTTCTTT.